This TCR beta chain emerged from a study of blood T cell repertoires in COVID-19. About the research overall: T cells, B-cell-depleted T cells, or PBMCs supplied cDNA or gDNA.

In germline, CDR1 is KGHSH, CDR2 LQKENI. The length of the CDR3 is 16 residues. Trimming removed 2 bases at V and 3 bases at J, with 13 bases between. Original data processing: Reference gene primer amplification gave estimated nucleated cell counts. The repertoire was sequenced with immunoSEQ multiplex PCR; TCRdb's copy has only in-frame clones and lacks some. From that table come the V and J calls and clone size; the DNA was used to work out D and trimming. Of approximately 340,000 clones in the sample, roughly nine tenths were seen once. Residents of 24 US areas, aged roughly 18 to 89 years, made up the participants.

The chain couples TRBV18 to TRBJ2-2; no definite D call. Material: PBMCs or T cells enriched from blood (not recorded which). The receptor was derived from a woman aged 40 to 50 who had been exposed to COVID-19. CDR3 DNA: TGTGCCAGCTCACCAATGAGTGCAGCGCACACCGGGGAGCTGTTTTTT. Its protein product is CASSPMSAAHTGELFF.